This is a list of T cell receptor beta chains from one sample in a study of T-cell reconstitution after alpha-beta-depleted transplantation in children. In TCRdb, the PCR reads were re-called with MiXCR into one record per CDR3 protein. The sample comprises 600,000 or so distinct CDR3 sequences, roughly 23% of which are singletons, and roughly 15% rests with the top ten. Sequenced here: PBMCs, mostly from graft donor cells, sampled 360 days after TCRalphabeta/CD19-depleted stem cell transplant. Source of these receptors: a boy in the first two years of life who had a stem cell transplant for acute myeloid leukemia, so the T cells may come from the graft donor. Both conserved end residues are part of each CDR3. The D gene is left open where the match is weak. Part of the rows lack a size; the others show once, few, many or a class for expanded clones.

clone_size: many; j_call: TRBJ2-1; d_call: TRBD1; v_call: TRBV24-1; cdr3_nt: TGTGCCACCGGGACAGGGGAATACAATGAGCAGTTCTTC; cdr3_aa: CATGTGEYNEQFF
clone_size: many; j_call: TRBJ1-4; d_call: TRBD1; v_call: TRBV7-2; cdr3_nt: TGTGCCAGCAGTATGGGACAGGGATATGAAAAACTGTTTTTT; cdr3_aa: CASSMGQGYEKLFF
clone_size: few; j_call: TRBJ1-1; d_call: .; v_call: TRBV29-1; cdr3_nt: TGCAGCGTTAGGAGGGGCCGCGCTGGGAACACTGAAGCTTTCTTT; cdr3_aa: CSVRRGRAGNTEAFF
clone_size: .; j_call: TRBJ1-1; d_call: .; v_call: TRBV9; cdr3_nt: TGTGCCAGCAGCGTAGGGGCCACGGACACTGAAGCTTTCTTT; cdr3_aa: CASSVGATDTEAFF
clone_size: many; j_call: TRBJ2-1; d_call: .; v_call: TRBV5-8; cdr3_nt: TGTGCCAGCAGCTTGGTTCGCGGGGGCCACAATGAGCAGTTCTTC; cdr3_aa: CASSLVRGGHNEQFF
clone_size: many; j_call: TRBJ2-1; d_call: TRBD1; v_call: TRBV20-1; cdr3_nt: TGCAGTGCAAGGACAGGGGGAGGCAATGAGCAGTTCTTC; cdr3_aa: CSARTGGGNEQFF
clone_size: many; j_call: TRBJ1-6; d_call: .; v_call: TRBV10-3; cdr3_nt: TGTGCCATCAGTGAGAGGGTCCGCAACCTTTCACCCCTCCACTTT; cdr3_aa: CAISERVRNLSPLHF
clone_size: .; j_call: TRBJ2-7; d_call: TRBD1; v_call: TRBV20-1; cdr3_nt: TGCAGTGCTAATGACCCGGGACAGCCGAAAGACTACGAGCAGTACTTC; cdr3_aa: CSANDPGQPKDYEQYF
clone_size: few; j_call: TRBJ1-1; d_call: TRBD1; v_call: TRBV29-1; cdr3_nt: TGCAGCGCCTCGGAGGGGGCGAACACTGAAGCTTTCTTT; cdr3_aa: CSASEGANTEAFF
clone_size: .; j_call: TRBJ2-3; d_call: .; v_call: TRBV3-1; cdr3_nt: TGTGCCAGCGGCTCTACTGCAGATACGCAGTATTTT; cdr3_aa: CASGSTADTQYF
clone_size: .; j_call: TRBJ2-3; d_call: TRBD2; v_call: TRBV11-2; cdr3_nt: TGTGCCAGCAGCCCGGTCCTGGGACTAGCGGGGGGCCCAGATACGCAGTATTTT; cdr3_aa: CASSPVLGLAGGPDTQYF
clone_size: .; j_call: TRBJ2-1; d_call: TRBD2; v_call: TRBV20-1; cdr3_nt: TGCAGTGCTAGAGATCGGCTAGCGGGGGCCAATGAGCAGTTCTTC; cdr3_aa: CSARDRLAGANEQFF
clone_size: many; j_call: TRBJ1-4; d_call: .; v_call: TRBV29-1; cdr3_nt: TGCAGCGTTGGGTGGGGACACCATGAAAAACTGTTTTTT; cdr3_aa: CSVGWGHHEKLFF
clone_size: .; j_call: TRBJ2-3; d_call: .; v_call: TRBV6-5; cdr3_nt: TGTGCCAGCAGTTCGCTCCCGACGGGGGCCGAGGATACGCAGTATTTT; cdr3_aa: CASSSLPTGAEDTQYF
clone_size: .; j_call: TRBJ2-6; d_call: .; v_call: TRBV12-3/TRBV12-4; cdr3_nt: TGTGCCAGCAGCCGACTGAGTAGCTCTGGGGCCAACGTCCTGACTTTC; cdr3_aa: CASSRLSSSGANVLTF
clone_size: few; j_call: TRBJ1-1; d_call: .; v_call: TRBV20-1; cdr3_nt: TGCAGTGCTAGCGGTTCAGTTTACTTT; cdr3_aa: CSASGSVYF